The 20 T cell receptor beta chains reported below all come from one sample, sequenced in a study of monozygotic twins with inflammatory bowel disease. From the 5' RACE reads, TCRdb lists one entry per CDR3 protein and no DNA. This sample contains 330,000 or so distinct CDR3 sequences. The sequencing sample was made of blood. The receptors were gathered from a human donor with ulcerative colitis or Crohn's disease, or a healthy co-twin of an affected twin (not recorded which).

V gene TRBV29-1 combines with J gene TRBJ1-2. The CDR3 runs 13 residues. CDR1 is SQVTM, CDR2 ANQGSEA, per germline. The CDR3 spells CSVVNGANYGYTF. The whole variable domain, filled in from reference TRBV29-1 and TRBJ1-2, reads SAVISQKPSRDICQRGTSLTIQCQVDSQVTMMFWYRQQPGQSLTLIATANQGSEATYESGFVIDKFPISRPNLTFSTLTVSNMSPEDSSIYLCSVVNGANYGYTFGSGTRLTVV.

The gene calls are TRBV24-1 and TRBJ1-5. Germline V gene data show CDR1 as KGHDR and CDR2 as SFDVKD. The CDR3 has 13 residues. CDR3 protein: CATSDYNNQPQHF.

This chain joins TRBV5-5 and TRBJ2-2. The CDR3 extends over 14 amino acids. Germline V gene lookup returns CDR1 SGHKS and CDR2 YYEKEE (reference sequence). CDR3 sequence reads: CASSSLANTGELFF.

The chain is built from TRBV4-1 and TRBJ2-7; TCRdb returns TRBD1, unconfirmable since there is no DNA. The CDR3 covers 17 residues. Germline V CDR1 and CDR2: MGHRA, YSYEKL. The CDR3 loop reads CASSQGDTRVGSYEQYF.

V and J are TRBV21-1 and TRBJ1-2; TCRdb's D gene call, TRBD1, goes unchecked for lack of DNA. TRBV21-1 is assigned pseudogene status. The CDR3 runs 15 residues. CDR3 loop: CASSSGTVKNYGYTF.

The rearrangement uses TRBV7-2 and TRBJ2-3; absent DNA, TCRdb's TRBD1 call cannot be checked. The germline V gene encodes CDR1 SGHTA and CDR2 FQGNSA. The CDR3 extends over 15 amino acids. CDR3 in amino acids: CASSLAGGSGDTQYF.

The CDR3: CASSLRTGTEAFF. V and J are TRBV7-9 and TRBJ1-1. The CDR3 contains 13 residues. Germline V CDR1 and CDR2: SEHNR, FQNEAQ (reference sequence).

The chain employs TRBV3-1 and TRBJ1-6. Per germline, CDR1 LGHDT and CDR2 YNNKEL (reference sequence). The CDR3 sequence is 13 residues long. CDR3 in amino acids: CASSQDHGRPLHF.

The chain links TRBV5-5 to TRBJ2-1. The CDR3 totals 14 residues. The germline V gene has CDR1 SGHKS and CDR2 YYEKEE (reference sequence). CDR3 sequence reads: CASSLEFSTNEQFF.

The chain uses TRBV15 and TRBJ2-5; lacking DNA, the TRBD1 call made by TCRdb goes unchecked. Germline V gives CDR1 LNHNV, CDR2 YYDKDF (reference sequence). There are 14 residues in the CDR3. The CDR3 is CATEGGGNQETQYF.

The chain's CDR3 is CSVGGITEAFF. The rearrangement joins TRBV29-1 to TRBJ1-1. The length of the CDR3 is 11 residues. Germline V gives CDR1 SQVTM, CDR2 ANQGSEA.

The chain links TRBV12-3 or TRBV12-4 to TRBJ2-1; the D gene TCRdb calls, TRBD2, cannot be checked with no DNA. The CDR3 has 13 residues. CDR3 sequence reads: CASSLAGRGEQFF.

J is TRBJ2-7 and V is TRBV4-1; the TRBD2 assignment by TCRdb is unverifiable without DNA. CDR3 length: 15 amino acids. Germline CDR1 is MGHRA and CDR2 is YSYEKL. The CDR3 spells CASSQGGGRVNEQYF.

V gene TRBV3-1 combines with J gene TRBJ2-1; TCRdb designates TRBD1, a call that cannot be tested without DNA. Looked up from germline, CDR1 is LGHDT and CDR2 is YNNKEL (reference sequence). This CDR3 spans 18 amino acids. The CDR3: CASSQATRTGFSVNEQFF.

The chain combines TRBV11-2 with TRBJ2-5; the TCRdb D gene call, TRBD1, has no DNA to confirm it. CDR1 and CDR2 from the germline V gene are SGHAT and FQNNGV. The CDR3 extends over 14 amino acids. The CDR3 sequence is CASSFGTQLETQYF.

The chain combines TRBV12-3 or TRBV12-4 with TRBJ2-7; without DNA, the TCRdb call of TRBD1 cannot be checked. This CDR3 region has 12 residues. CDR3 protein: CARDRVTHEQYF.

The J gene is TRBJ2-1, the V gene TRBV20-1; TCRdb names TRBD1, which stays unverified in the absence of DNA. From germline, CDR1 is DFQATT and CDR2 SNEGSKA (reference sequence). The CDR3 has 11 amino acids. CDR3 sequence: CSGDRSNEQFF.

The chain employs TRBV20-1 and TRBJ2-1. There are 15 residues in the CDR3. The germline gives CDR1 DFQATT, CDR2 SNEGSKA (reference sequence). CDR3: CSARDPQEIGNEQFF.

The chain combines TRBV5-1 with TRBJ1-1. Germline V CDR1 and CDR2: SGHRS, YFSETQ. The CDR3 has 15 amino acids. CDR3 protein: CASSLDEVLVTEAFF.

This rearrangement joins TRBV7-2 to TRBJ2-2. The CDR3 sequence is 15 residues long. Germline assignment: CDR1 SGHTA and CDR2 FQGNSA. This CDR3 reads CASSLARMNTGELFF.